One sample yielded the 10 T cell receptor beta chains listed below, sequenced in a study of blood T cell repertoires in COVID-19 (dated by TCRdb to the early 2020s). Libraries were prepared through the immunoSEQ multiplex PCR assay. The clones in this table, taken by TCRdb from immuneACCESS, are in-frame only. Not every clone is retained; where verified, under half of the shortfall comes from an unresolved V gene, and the cause of the rest is unknown. The sample includes 200,000 to 300,000 clones, with 84% observed a single time. The top ten hold about 4% of the sample. Source material: peripheral blood. These receptors were obtained from a man in his fifties with acute or convalescent COVID-19.

The CDR3 DNA sequence: TGTGCCAGCAGTACCCAGGGTGCCTACACCTTC. Protein: CASSTQGAYTF. The chain has TRBV6-5 and TRBJ1-2, with D perhaps TRBD1 (5 bases). In germline, CDR1 is MNHEY, CDR2 SVGAGI. The CDR3 spans 11 residues. The V and J ends lost 5 bases and 10 bases respectively, with 11 bases between them.

The chain uses TRBV12-3 or TRBV12-4 and TRBJ2-5, with D perhaps TRBD1 (5 bases). The CDR3 extends over 12 amino acids. Trimming took 8 bases from V and 6 from J, leaving 13 bases between them. In DNA, the CDR3 is TGTGCCAGCGTTAGTTTGGGGCAGACCCAGTACTTC. This codes for CASVSLGQTQYF.

This chain joins TRBV6-6 and TRBJ1-2; weak D call: TRBD1 (5 bases). The V and J ends lost 8 bases and 7 bases respectively, with 20 bases between them. Germline assignment: CDR1 MNHNY and CDR2 SVGAGI (reference sequence). The CDR3 is 14 amino acids. The CDR3 here is CASGAILTLGGYTF. The CDR3 coding sequence is TGTGCCAGCGGGGCCATTCTAACCTTGGGTGGCTACACCTTC.

The chain is built from TRBV18 and TRBJ1-1; D call uncertain. V lost 3 bases to trimming and J lost 6 bases, with 11 bases between them. Per germline, CDR1 KGHSH and CDR2 LQKENI. The CDR3 extends over 13 amino acids. The CDR3 region is CASSPNAQAEAFF. CDR3 bases: TGTGCCAGCTCACCGAACGCCCAGGCTGAAGCTTTCTTT. The variable domain in full, with the rest retrieved from reference TRBV18 and TRBJ1-1, is NAGVMQNPRHLVRRRGQEARLRCSPMKGHSHVYWYRQLPEEGLKFMVYLQKENIIDESGMPKERFSAEFPKEGPSILRIQQVVRGDSAAYFCASSPNAQAEAFFGQGTRLTVV.

This chain uses TRBV19 with TRBJ1-5; weak D call: TRBD1 (6 bases). Germline V gene lookup returns CDR1 LNHDA and CDR2 SQIVND (reference sequence). The CDR3 loop spans 14 amino acids. Trimming took 2 bases from V and 6 from J, leaving 11 bases between them. CDR3 loop: CASSISGGPQPQHF. The CDR3 DNA sequence: TGTGCCAGTAGTATATCGGGGGGGCCTCAGCCCCAGCATTTT. Full variable domain (remainder filled in from reference TRBV19 and TRBJ1-5): DGGITQSPKYLFRKEGQNVTLSCEQNLNHDAMYWYRQDPGQGLRLIYYSQIVNDFQKGDIAEGYSVSREKKESFPLTVTSAQKNPTAFYLCASSISGGPQPQHFGDGTRLSIL.

The J gene is TRBJ1-1, the V gene TRBV29-1; 10 bases match TRBD1. The CDR3 covers 13 residues. Germline values: CDR1 SQVTM, CDR2 ANQGSEA. With 6 bases clipped from V and 4 bases from J, the junction kept 5 bases outside the gene matches. The CDR3 coding sequence is TGCAGCGTATCCGGGACAGGGGTCACTGAAGCTTTCTTT. The encoded protein is CSVSGTGVTEAFF.

The chain combines TRBV19 with TRBJ1-5, with D possibly TRBD1 on 5 matching bases. The CDR3 is made up of 16 amino acids. The V gene lost 5 bases and the J gene lost 3 bases, with 17 bases spanning the gap. The germline CDR1 and CDR2 sequences are LNHDA and SQIVND (reference sequence). CDR3 sequence: CASSYFQQAFNQPQHF. The CDR3 DNA reads TGTGCCAGTAGTTATTTCCAACAGGCTTTCAATCAGCCCCAGCATTTT.

This clone was counted only a few times. This chain uses TRBV7-8 with TRBJ2-2; 8 bases map to TRBD1. Germline CDR1 SGHVS, CDR2 FQNEAQ. This CDR3 has 16 residues. Trimming took 8 bases from V and 6 from J; bases not matched to a gene: 14. The CDR3: CASLIPTGARSGELFF. The DNA of the CDR3 is TGTGCCAGCCTAATTCCGACAGGGGCAAGGTCCGGGGAGCTGTTTTTT.

This clone was recorded a few times. The CDR3, as DNA: TGTGCCAGCAGTTTAATGTTCAGCGGACCTACCTACGAGCAGTACTTC. Protein product: CASSLMFSGPTYEQYF. The gene calls are TRBV28 and TRBJ2-7, with D maybe TRBD2 (5 bases). Between the trimmed V and J ends, which lost 2 bases and 2 bases, there was a span of 16 bases. The CDR3 is 16 residues long. Germline values: CDR1 MDHEN, CDR2 SYDVKM. The full variable domain, in which reference TRBV28 and TRBJ2-7 provide the parts outside the CDR3, is DVKVTQSSRYLVKRTGEKVFLECVQDMDHENMFWYRQDPGLGLRLIYFSYDVKMKEKGDIPEGYSVSREKKERFSLILESASTNQTSMYLCASSLMFSGPTYEQYFGPGTRLTVT.

The chain joins TRBV6-6 to TRBJ2-1; TRBD2 aligns across 9 bases. The V gene end was trimmed by 0 bases and the J gene end by 4 bases; junction bases not matched to a gene: 4. Germline V gives CDR1 MNHNY, CDR2 SVGAGI (reference sequence). CDR3 length equals 16 residues. CDR3 region: CASSYSGSGRYNEQFF. DNA of the CDR3: TGTGCCAGCAGTTACTCTGGTAGCGGGAGATACAATGAGCAGTTCTTC.